The 7 T cell receptor beta chains listed next were all sequenced from one sample in a study of blood T cell repertoires in COVID-19. Profiling relied on immunoSEQ multiplex PCR, and the TCRdb table lists in-frame clones only, not all of them. The sample has about 220,000 clones; 80% to 90% are singletons. The sequenced sample consisted of peripheral blood. All receptors come from a man aged 50 to 59 with active or convalescent COVID-19.

The chain couples TRBV18 to TRBJ2-5; TRBD2 might be the D (6 bases). Trimming shortened V by 0 bases and J by 3 bases, and 8 bases separated the two germline ends. Germline V gene data show CDR1 as KGHSH and CDR2 as LQKENI. CDR3 size: 14 residues. The CDR3 region has the DNA TGTGCCAGCTCACCACCGTCGGGAGAAGAGACCCAGTACTTC. It translates to CASSPPSGEETQYF.

V and J are TRBV6-5 and TRBJ2-1; a possible D gene is TRBD1 (6 bases). The CDR3 covers 16 residues. V lost 4 bases and J lost 2, with 15 bases in between. The germline gives CDR1 MNHEY, CDR2 SVGAGI. CDR3 in amino acids: CASSSFAGVTYNEQFF. The CDR3 DNA follows: TGTGCCAGCAGTTCATTTGCAGGGGTGACCTACAATGAGCAGTTCTTC.

V gene TRBV5-4 combines with J gene TRBJ2-7; TRBD2 aligns across 7 bases. V lost 4 bases to trimming and J lost 3 bases; unmatched junction nucleotides: 4. The germline gives CDR1 SGHNT, CDR2 YYREEE (reference sequence). This CDR3 has 13 residues. CDR3 region: CASSPGLVYEQYF. The CDR3 DNA sequence: TGTGCCAGCAGCCCCGGACTAGTCTACGAGCAGTACTTC.

This clone was picked up a small number of times. The genes are TRBV2 and TRBJ2-7, with a possible D match to TRBD1 (5 bases). V shed 4 bases and J shed 6 bases, with 13 bases lying between them. CDR1 SNHLY and CDR2 FYNNEI come from the germline V gene. CDR3 length: 13 residues. Here the CDR3 reads CASSVIPRGEQYF. In DNA, the CDR3 is TGTGCCAGCAGTGTCATTCCTAGGGGCGAGCAGTACTTC. Based on the CDR3 plus reference TRBV2 and TRBJ2-7, the full variable domain is EPEVTQTPSHQVTQMGQEVILRCVPISNHLYFYWYRQILGQKVEFLVSFYNNEISEKSEIFDDQFSVERPDGSNFTLKIRSTKLEDSAMYFCASSVIPRGEQYFGPGTRLTVT.

This rearrangement joins TRBV4-1 to TRBJ2-7; D is ambiguous. V lost 1 base and J lost 1, with 11 bases in between. The CDR3 totals 15 residues. Germline loops: CDR1 MGHRA, CDR2 YSYEKL. For the CDR3, the DNA is TGCGCCAGCAGCCAAGTAGTCGCTGGTTCCTACGAGCAGTACTTC. Amino acids: CASSQVVAGSYEQYF.

The rearrangement links TRBV5-6 to TRBJ1-2; TRBD1 agrees at 9 bases. Unmatched junction bases numbered 6, after V lost 4 bases and J lost 5 bases. The CDR3 has 14 residues. Germline V lookup: CDR1 SGHDT, CDR2 YYEEEE. In DNA form, the CDR3 reads TGTGCCAGCAGCGGCGGGACAGGGAGTTATGGCTACACCTTC. Its translation is CASSGGTGSYGYTF.

The V call is TRBV19, the J call TRBJ2-3; D is perhaps TRBD2 (5 bases). The ends were cut back, 6 bases at V and 0 bases at J, with 10 bases in the middle. This CDR3 contains 14 residues. From germline, CDR1 is LNHDA and CDR2 SQIVND (reference sequence). The CDR3 sequence: CASRSGPSTDTQYF. In DNA, the CDR3 is TGTGCCAGTAGGAGCGGACCGAGCACAGATACGCAGTATTTT.